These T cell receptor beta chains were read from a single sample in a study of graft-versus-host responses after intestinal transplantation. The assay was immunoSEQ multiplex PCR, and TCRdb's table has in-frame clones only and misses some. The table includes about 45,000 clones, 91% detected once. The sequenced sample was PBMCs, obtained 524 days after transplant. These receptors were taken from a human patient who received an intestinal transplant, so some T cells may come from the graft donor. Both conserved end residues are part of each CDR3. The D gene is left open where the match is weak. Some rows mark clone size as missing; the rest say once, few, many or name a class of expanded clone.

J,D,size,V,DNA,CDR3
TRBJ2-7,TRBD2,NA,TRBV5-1,TGCGCCAGCAGTAGTTCGGCGGGAGTACGTCGCGAGCAGTACTTC,CASSSSAGVRREQYF
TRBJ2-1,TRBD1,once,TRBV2,TGTGCCAGCAGTGCTACCGGGACAGGGGGGTACAATGAGCAGTTCTTC,CASSATGTGGYNEQFF
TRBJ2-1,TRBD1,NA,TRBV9,TGTGCCAGCAGCGTCACAGGGGGGTCTGAGAATGAGCAGTTCTTC,CASSVTGGSENEQFF
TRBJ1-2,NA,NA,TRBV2,TGTGCCAGCAGGAGATACAGGGTGTCCTATGGCTACACCTTC,CASRRYRVSYGYTF
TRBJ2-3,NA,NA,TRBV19,TGTGCCAGTAGATCCCCGAATCTGAGCACAGATACGCAGTATTTT,CASRSPNLSTDTQYF
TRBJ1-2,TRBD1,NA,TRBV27,TGTGCCAGCAGAACGGGACAGACCTTAAACTATGGCTACACCTTC,CASRTGQTLNYGYTF
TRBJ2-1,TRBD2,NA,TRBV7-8,TGTGCCAGCAGCCTGAATAGCGGGAGTGGTAATGAGCAGTTCTTC,CASSLNSGSGNEQFF
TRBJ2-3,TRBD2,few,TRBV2,TGTGCCAGCAGTGAGGGTGTACTAGCGGGAGGGAATACGCAGTATTTT,CASSEGVLAGGNTQYF
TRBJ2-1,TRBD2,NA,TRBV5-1,TGCGCCAGCAGCTTATGGACTAGCAGCTACAATGAGCAGTTCTTC,CASSLWTSSYNEQFF
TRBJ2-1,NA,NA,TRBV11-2,TGTGCCAGCAGCCCTAAACGATCGGACCTGGAGGAGTTCTTC,CASSPKRSDLEEFF
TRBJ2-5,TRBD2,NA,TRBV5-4,TGTGCCAGCAGCTTTGGAGCGGGAGGGCAAGAGACCCAGTACTTC,CASSFGAGGQETQYF
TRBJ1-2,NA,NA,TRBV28,TGTGCCAGCAGTTTCGGGACCAATGGCTACACCTTC,CASSFGTNGYTF
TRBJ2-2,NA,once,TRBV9,TGTGCCAGCAGCGTAGCGGGAGACATGAACACCGGGGAGCTGTTTTTT,CASSVAGDMNTGELFF
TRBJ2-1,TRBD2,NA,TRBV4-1,TGCGCCAGCAGCCTAAATCTAGCGGGAGGGATCAATGAGCAGTTCTTC,CASSLNLAGGINEQFF
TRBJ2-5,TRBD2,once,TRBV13,TGTGCCAGCAGCTTAGTCATTAGCGGGAGGGAGACCCAGTACTTC,CASSLVISGRETQYF
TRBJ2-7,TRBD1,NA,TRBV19,TGTGCCAGTAGTACGGGACAGGGTTGGGGCGAGCAGTACTTC,CASSTGQGWGEQYF
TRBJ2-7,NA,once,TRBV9,TGTGCCAGCAGCGTAGAAGACTTGCCCTACGAGCAGTACTTC,CASSVEDLPYEQYF
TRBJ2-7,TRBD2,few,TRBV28,TGTGCCAGCAGTTTATTGAGCGGGAGGTTGACCTACGAGCAGTACTTC,CASSLLSGRLTYEQYF
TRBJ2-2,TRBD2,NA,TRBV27,TGTGCCAGCAGTCTCACTAGCGGAAGCACCGGGGAGCTGTTTTTT,CASSLTSGSTGELFF
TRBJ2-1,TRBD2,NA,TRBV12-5,TGTGCTAGTGCCCTGGGACAGGGGCGGGCTAGCGGGAGGGTAAGCTCCTACAATGAGCAGTTCTTC,CASALGQGRASGRVSSYNEQFF
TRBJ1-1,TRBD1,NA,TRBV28,TGTGCCAGCAGTTACAGGGGGAACACTGAAGCTTTCTTT,CASSYRGNTEAFF
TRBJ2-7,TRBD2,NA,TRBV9,TGTGCCAGCAGCGTGAGGCTAGCGGGAGACGAGCAGTACTTC,CASSVRLAGDEQYF
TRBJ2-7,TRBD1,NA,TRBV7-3,TGTGCCAGCAGCTCGGGACAGGGGGCCACCCACGAGCAGTACTTC,CASSSGQGATHEQYF
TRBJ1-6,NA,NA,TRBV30,TGTGCCTGGAGTGTCGGCATATTGGATTCACCCCTCCACTTT,CAWSVGILDSPLHF
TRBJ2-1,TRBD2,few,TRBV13,TGTGCCAGCAGCCCGGGACTAGCGGCTTACAACTCCTACAATGAGCAGTTCTTC,CASSPGLAAYNSYNEQFF
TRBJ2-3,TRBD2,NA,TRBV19,TGTGCCAGTAGTGAGACTAGCGGGAGGGGAGATACGCAGTATTTT,CASSETSGRGDTQYF
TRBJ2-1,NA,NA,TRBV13,TGTGCCAGCAGCTTAAACAATGAGCAGTTCTTC,CASSLNNEQFF
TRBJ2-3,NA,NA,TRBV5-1,TGCGCCAGCAGCTTGGTGGGAGCGGTCCCAGATACGCAGTATTTT,CASSLVGAVPDTQYF
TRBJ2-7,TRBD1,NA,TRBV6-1,TGTGCCAGCAGTGAATGGGACAGCACCTACGAGCAGTACTTC,CASSEWDSTYEQYF
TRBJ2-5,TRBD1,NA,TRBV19,TGTGCCAGTAGTGGCGGGACAGGGGGTTTTGAGACCCAGTACTTC,CASSGGTGGFETQYF
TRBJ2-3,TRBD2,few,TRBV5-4,TGTGCCAGCAGCACTAGCGGGAGGCCAGATACGCAGTATTTT,CASSTSGRPDTQYF
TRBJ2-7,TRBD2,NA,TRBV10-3,TGTGCCATCATGGGGGAGGACCCTCTAGCGGGAGTCTACGAGCAGTACTTC,CAIMGEDPLAGVYEQYF